This TCR beta chain was recovered during a study of shared T cell receptors in the human thymus. This table comes from immunoSEQ multiplex PCR, and its TCRdb copy is limited to in-frame clones, with some not included. The sample comprises some 720,000 clones, approximately 90% of which are singletons, and 0.01% rests with the top ten. CDR3 length: 12 residues. Germline V gives CDR1 MNHEY, CDR2 SVGAGI. V lost 4 bases, J lost 14 bases, and 16 bases lay in between. These data also featured in a second study, about human thymus T cells. From that study: Among thymic and blood repertoires, usage of V and J genes appeared biased.

The chain couples TRBV6-5 to TRBJ2-3, with a weak D call TRBD2 (5 bases). What was sequenced was thymocytes. This TCR was sampled from a boy under two years old with a congenital heart defect. CDR3 protein: CASSSGGEFPYF. The CDR3 nucleotides are TGTGCCAGCAGTTCGGGTGGGGAGTTCCCGTATTTT.